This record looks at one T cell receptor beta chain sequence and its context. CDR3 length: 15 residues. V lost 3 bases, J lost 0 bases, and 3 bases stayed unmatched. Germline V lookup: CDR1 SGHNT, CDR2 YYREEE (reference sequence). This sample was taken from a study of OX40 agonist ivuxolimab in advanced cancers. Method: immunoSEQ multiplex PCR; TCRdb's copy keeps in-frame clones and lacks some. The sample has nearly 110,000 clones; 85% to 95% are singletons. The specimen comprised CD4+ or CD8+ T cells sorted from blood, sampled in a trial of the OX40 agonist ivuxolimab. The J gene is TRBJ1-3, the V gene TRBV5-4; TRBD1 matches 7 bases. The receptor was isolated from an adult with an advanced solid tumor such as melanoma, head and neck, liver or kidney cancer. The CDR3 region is CASSSGQHSGNTIYF. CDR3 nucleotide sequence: TGTGCCAGCAGCTCGGGACAGCACTCTGGAAACACCATATATTTT.